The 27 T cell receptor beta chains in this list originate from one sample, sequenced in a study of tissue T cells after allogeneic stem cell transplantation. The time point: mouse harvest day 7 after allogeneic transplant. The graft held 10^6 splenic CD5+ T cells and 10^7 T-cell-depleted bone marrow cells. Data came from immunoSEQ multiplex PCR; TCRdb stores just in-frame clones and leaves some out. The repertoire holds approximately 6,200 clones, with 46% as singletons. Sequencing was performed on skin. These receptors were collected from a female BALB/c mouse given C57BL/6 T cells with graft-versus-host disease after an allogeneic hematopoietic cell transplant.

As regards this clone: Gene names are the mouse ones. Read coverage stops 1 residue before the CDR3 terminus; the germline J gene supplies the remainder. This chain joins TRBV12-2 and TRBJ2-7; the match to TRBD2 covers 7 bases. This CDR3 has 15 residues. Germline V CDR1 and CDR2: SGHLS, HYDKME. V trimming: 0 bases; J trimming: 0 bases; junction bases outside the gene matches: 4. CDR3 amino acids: CASSLELGSSYEQYF. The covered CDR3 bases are TGTGCCAGCTCTCTCGAACTGGGGAGCTCCTATGAACAGTAC.

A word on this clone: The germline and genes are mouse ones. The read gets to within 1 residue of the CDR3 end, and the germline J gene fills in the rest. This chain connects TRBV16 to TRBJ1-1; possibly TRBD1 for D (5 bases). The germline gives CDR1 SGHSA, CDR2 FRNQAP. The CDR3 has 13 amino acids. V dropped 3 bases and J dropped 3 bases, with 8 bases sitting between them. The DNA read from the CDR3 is TGTGCAAGCAGCTTGAGGGGTGACACAGAAGTCTTC. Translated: CASSLRGDTEVF. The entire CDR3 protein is CASSLRGDTEVFF.

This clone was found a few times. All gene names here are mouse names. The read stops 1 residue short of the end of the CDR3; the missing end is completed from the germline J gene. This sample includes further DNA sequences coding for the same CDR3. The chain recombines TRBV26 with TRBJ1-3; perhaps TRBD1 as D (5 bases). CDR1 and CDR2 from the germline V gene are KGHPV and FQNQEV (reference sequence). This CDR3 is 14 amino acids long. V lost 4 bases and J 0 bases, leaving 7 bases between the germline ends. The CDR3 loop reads CASSPDSSGNTLYF. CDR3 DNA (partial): TGTGCCAGCAGTCCCGACAGTTCTGGAAATACGCTCTAT.

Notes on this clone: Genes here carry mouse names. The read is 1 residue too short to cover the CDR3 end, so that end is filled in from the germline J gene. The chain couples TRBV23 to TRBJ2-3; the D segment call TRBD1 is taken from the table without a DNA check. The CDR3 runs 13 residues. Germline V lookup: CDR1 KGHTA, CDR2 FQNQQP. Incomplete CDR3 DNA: TGCTCCAGCAGTCTCCAGAGTGCAGAAACGCTGTAT. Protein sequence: CSSSLQSAETLY. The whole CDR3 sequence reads CSSSLQSAETLYF.

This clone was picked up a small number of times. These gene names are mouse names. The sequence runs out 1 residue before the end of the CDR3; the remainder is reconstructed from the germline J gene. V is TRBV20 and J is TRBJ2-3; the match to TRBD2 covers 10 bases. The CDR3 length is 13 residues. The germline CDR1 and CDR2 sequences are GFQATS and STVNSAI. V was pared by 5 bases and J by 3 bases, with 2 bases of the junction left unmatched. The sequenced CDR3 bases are TGTGGTGCTCTGGGGGGGCGCGCAGAAACGCTGTAT. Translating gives CGALGGRAETLY. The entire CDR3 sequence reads CGALGGRAETLYF. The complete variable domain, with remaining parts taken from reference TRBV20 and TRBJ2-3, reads GALVYQYPRRTICKSGTSMRMECQAVGFQATSVAWYRQSPQKTFELIALSTVNSAIKYEQNFTQEKFPISHPNLSFSSMTVLNAYLEDRGLYLCGALGGRAETLYFGSGTRLTVL.

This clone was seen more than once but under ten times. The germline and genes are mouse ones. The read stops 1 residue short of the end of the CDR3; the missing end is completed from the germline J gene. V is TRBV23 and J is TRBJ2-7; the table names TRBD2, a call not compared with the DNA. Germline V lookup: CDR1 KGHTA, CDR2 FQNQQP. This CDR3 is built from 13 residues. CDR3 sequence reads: CSSSRDWGGEQYF. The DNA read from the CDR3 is TGCTCCAGCAGTAGGGACTGGGGGGGAGAACAGTAC. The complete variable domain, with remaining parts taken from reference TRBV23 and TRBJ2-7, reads DAAVTQKPRYLIKMKGQEAEMKCIPEKGHTAVFWYQQKQSKELKFLIYFQNQQPLDQIDMVKERFSAVCPSSSLCSLGIRTCEAEDSALYLCSSSRDWGGEQYFGPGTRLTVL.

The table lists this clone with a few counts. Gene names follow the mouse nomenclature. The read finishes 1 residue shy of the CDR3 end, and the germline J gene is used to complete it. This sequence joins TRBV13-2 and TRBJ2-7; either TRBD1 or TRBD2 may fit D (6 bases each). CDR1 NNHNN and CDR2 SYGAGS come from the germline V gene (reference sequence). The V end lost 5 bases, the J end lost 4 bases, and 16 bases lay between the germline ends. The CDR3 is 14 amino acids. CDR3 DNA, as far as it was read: TGTGCCAGCGGGGGAGGGGGGACATTGTATGAACAGTAC. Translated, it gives CASGGGGTLYEQY. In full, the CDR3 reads CASGGGGTLYEQYF.

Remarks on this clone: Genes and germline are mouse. CDR3 DNA, as far as it was read: TGTGCCAGCAGTCTGTCACAGGGCAACACAGAAGTCTTC. This gives the protein CASSLSQGNTEVF. The full CDR3 sequence reads CASSLSQGNTEVFF. This chain joins TRBV26 and TRBJ1-1; tentative D call: TRBD1 (6 bases). With the read ending 1 residue before the CDR3 end, the germline J gene is used to fill in that end. Trimming left V 0 bases short and J 2 bases short, with 7 bases between. Germline V gene lookup returns CDR1 KGHPV and CDR2 FQNQEV (reference sequence). This CDR3 region has 14 residues.

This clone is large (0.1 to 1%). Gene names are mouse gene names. The chain's CDR3 is CASSSGTAGNTLYF. CDR3 DNA (partial): TGTGCCAGCTCTTCCGGGACAGCTGGAAATACGCTCTAT. J is TRBJ1-3 and V is TRBV12-2; 7 bases are shared with TRBD1. The sequence runs out 1 residue before the end of the CDR3; the remainder is reconstructed from the germline J gene. The germline CDR1 and CDR2 sequences are SGHLS and HYDKME. The CDR3 covers 14 residues. Germline trimming cut 3 bases from V and 2 bases from J; bases unmatched to any gene: 3.

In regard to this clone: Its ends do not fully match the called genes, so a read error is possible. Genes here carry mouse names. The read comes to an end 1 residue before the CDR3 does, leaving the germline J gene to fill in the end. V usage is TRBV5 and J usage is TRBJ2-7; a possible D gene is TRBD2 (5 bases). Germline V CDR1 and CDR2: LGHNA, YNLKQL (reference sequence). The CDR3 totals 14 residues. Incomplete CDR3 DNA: TGTGTCAGCAGCCAAGAAGAATGGGGCTATGAACAGTAC. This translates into CVSSQEEWGYEQY. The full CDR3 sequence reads CVSSQEEWGYEQYF.

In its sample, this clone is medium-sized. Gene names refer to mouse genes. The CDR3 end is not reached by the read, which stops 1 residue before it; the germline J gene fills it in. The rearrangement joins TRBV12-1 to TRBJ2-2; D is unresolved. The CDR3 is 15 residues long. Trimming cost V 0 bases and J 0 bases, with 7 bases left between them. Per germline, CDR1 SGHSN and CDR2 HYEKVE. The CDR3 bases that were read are TGTGCCAGCTCTCTCGGGCCGTCAAACACCGGGCAGCTCTAC. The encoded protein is CASSLGPSNTGQLY. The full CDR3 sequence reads CASSLGPSNTGQLYF.

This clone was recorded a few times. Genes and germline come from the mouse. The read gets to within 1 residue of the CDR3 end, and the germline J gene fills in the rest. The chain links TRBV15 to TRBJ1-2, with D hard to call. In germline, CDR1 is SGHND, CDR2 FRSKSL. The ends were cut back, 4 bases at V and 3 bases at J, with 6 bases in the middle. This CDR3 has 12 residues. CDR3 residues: CASSSGDSDYTF. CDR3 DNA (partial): TGTGCCAGCAGTTCTGGAGACTCCGACTACACC.

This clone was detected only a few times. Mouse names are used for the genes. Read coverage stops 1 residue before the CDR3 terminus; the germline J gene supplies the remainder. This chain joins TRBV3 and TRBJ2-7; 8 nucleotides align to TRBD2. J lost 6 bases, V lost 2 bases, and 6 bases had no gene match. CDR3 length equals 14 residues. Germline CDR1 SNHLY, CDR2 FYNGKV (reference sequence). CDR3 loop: CASSLFGGAVEQYF. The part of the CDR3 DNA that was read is TGTGCCAGCAGCTTATTCGGGGGGGCCGTTGAACAGTAC.

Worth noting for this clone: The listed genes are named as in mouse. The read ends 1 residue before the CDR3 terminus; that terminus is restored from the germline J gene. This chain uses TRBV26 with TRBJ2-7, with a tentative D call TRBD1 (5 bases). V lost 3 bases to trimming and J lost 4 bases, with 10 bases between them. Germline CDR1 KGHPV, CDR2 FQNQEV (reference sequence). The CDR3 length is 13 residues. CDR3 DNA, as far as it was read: TGTGCCAGCAGTCTCTCAGGGAGGTATGAACAGTAC. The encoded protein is CASSLSGRYEQY. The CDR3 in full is CASSLSGRYEQYF.

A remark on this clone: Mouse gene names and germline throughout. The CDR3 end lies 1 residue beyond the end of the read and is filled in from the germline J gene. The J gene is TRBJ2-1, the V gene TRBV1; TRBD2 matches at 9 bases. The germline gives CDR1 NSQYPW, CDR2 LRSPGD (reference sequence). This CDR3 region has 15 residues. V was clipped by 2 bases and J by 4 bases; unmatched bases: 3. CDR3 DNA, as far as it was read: TGCACCTGCAGTGCAATGGGGGGGCGGTATGCTGAGCAGTTC. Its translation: CTCSAMGGRYAEQF. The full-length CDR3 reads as CTCSAMGGRYAEQFF.

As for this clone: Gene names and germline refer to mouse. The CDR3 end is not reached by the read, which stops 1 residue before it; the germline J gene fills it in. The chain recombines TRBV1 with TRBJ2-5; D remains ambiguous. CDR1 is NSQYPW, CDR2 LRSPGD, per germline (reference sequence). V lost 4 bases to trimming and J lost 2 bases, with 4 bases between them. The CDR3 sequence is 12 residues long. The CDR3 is CTCSDIQDTQYF. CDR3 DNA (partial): TGCACCTGCAGTGACATCCAAGACACCCAGTAC.

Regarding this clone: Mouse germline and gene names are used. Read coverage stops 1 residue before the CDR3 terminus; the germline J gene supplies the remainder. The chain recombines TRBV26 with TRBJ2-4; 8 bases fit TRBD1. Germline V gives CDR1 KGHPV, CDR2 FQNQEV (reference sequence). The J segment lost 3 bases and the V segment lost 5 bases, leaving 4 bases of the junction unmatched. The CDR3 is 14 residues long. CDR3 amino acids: CASSWTGSQNTLYF. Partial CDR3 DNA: TGTGCCAGCAGTTGGACAGGGAGCCAAAACACCTTGTAC.

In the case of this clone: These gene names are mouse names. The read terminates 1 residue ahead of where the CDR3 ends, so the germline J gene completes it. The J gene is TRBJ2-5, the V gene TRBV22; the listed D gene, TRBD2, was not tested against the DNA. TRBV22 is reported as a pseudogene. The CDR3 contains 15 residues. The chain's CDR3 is CASSGTGGCQDTQYF. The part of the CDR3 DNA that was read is TGTGCCAGCAGTGGGACTGGGGGTTGCCAAGACACCCAGTAC.

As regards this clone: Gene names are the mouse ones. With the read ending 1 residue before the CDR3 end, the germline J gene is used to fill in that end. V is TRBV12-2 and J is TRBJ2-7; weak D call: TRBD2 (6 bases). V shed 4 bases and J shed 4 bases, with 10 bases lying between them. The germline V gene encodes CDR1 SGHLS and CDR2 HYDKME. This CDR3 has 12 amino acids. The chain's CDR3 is CASSPTGYEQYF. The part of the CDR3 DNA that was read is TGTGCCAGCTCCCCGACTGGTTATGAACAGTAC. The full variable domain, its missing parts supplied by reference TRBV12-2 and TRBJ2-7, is NSGVVQSPRYIIKGKGERSILKCIPISGHLSVAWYQQTQGQELKFFIQHYDKMERDKGNLPSRFSVQQFDDYHSEMNMSALELEDSAVYFCASSPTGYEQYFGPGTRLTVL.

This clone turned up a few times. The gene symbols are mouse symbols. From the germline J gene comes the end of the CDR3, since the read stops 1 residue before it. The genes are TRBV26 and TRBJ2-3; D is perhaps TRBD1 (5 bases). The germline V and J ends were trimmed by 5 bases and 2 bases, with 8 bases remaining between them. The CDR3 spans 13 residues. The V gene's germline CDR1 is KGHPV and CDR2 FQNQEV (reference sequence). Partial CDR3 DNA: TGTGCCAGCAGTTCAGGGATTGCAGAAACGCTGTAT. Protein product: CASSSGIAETLY. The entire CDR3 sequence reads CASSSGIAETLYF.

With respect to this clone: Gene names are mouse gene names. The CDR3 region is CASSRQGRDTQYF. CDR3 DNA, as far as it was read: TGTGCCAGCAGCCGACAGGGGCGGGACACCCAGTAC. The J gene is TRBJ2-5, the V gene TRBV15; 8 nucleotides match TRBD1. The read ends 1 residue before the CDR3 terminus; that terminus is restored from the germline J gene. The CDR3 runs to 13 residues. J was trimmed by 6 bases and V by 6 bases; bases with no gene match: 5. Germline CDR1 is SGHND and CDR2 is FRSKSL.

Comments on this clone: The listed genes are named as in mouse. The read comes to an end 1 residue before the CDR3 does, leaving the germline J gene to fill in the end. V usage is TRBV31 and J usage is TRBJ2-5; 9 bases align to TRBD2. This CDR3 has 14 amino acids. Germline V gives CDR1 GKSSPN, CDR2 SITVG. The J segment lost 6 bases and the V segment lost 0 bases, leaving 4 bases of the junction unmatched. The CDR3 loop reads CAWSLRWGGDTQYF. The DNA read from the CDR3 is TGTGCCTGGAGTCTACGCTGGGGGGGGGACACCCAGTAC. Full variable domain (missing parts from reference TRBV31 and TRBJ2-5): AQTIHQWPVAEIKAVGSPLSLGCTIKGKSSPNLYWYWQATGGTLQQLFYSITVGQVESVVQLNLSASRPKDDQFILSTEKLLLSHSGFYLCAWSLRWGGDTQYFGPGTRLLVL.

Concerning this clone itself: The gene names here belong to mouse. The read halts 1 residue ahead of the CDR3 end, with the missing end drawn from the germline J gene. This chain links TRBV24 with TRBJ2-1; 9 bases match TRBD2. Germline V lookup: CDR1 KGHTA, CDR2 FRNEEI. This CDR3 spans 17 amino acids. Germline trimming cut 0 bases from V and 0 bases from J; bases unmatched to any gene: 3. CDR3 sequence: CASSLYLGGDNYAEQFF. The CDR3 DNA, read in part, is TGTGCCAGCAGTCTGTATCTGGGGGGGGATAACTATGCTGAGCAGTTC.

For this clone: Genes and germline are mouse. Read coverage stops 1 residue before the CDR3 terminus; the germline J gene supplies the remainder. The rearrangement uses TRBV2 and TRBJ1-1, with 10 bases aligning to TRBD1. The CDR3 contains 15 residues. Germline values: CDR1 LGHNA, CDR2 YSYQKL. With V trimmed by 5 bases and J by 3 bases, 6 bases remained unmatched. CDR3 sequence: CASSTPGTGDTEVFF. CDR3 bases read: TGTGCCAGCAGCACCCCCGGGACAGGGGACACAGAAGTCTTC.

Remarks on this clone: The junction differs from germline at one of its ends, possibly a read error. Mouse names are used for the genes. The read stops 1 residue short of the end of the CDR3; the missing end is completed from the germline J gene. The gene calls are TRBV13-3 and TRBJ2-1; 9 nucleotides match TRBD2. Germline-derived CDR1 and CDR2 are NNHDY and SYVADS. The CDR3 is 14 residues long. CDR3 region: CARSGGAGYAEQFF. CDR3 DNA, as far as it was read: TGTGCCCGCAGTGGGGGGGCGGGGTATGCTGAGCAGTTC.

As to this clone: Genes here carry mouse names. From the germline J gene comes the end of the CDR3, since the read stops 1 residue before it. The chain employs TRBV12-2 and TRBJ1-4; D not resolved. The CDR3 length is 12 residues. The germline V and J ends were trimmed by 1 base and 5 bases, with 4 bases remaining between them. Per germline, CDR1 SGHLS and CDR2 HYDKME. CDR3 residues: CASSLQNERLFF. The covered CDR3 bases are TGTGCCAGCTCTCTTCAAAACGAAAGATTATTT.

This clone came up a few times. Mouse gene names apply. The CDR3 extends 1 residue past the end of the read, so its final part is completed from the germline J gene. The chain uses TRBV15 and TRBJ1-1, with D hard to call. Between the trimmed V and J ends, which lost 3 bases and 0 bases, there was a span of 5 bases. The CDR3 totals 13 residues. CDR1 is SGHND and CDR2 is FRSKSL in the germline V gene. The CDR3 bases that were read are TGTGCCAGCAGTTTTGGTGCAAACACAGAAGTCTTC. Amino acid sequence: CASSFGANTEVF. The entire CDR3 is CASSFGANTEVFF.